These 17 T cell receptor beta chains originate from one sample sequenced in a study of immune cell composition in non-small cell lung cancer. Method: immunoSEQ multiplex PCR; TCRdb's copy keeps in-frame clones and lacks some. The repertoire holds around 6,600 clones, with about 83% as singletons. Source material: lung tumor tissue. All receptors come from a human donor with non-small cell lung cancer.

This clone was recorded a few times. The V and J genes are TRBV27 and TRBJ2-7; TRBD1 is a possible D gene (5 bases). V gave up 3 bases and J gave up 4 bases, with 10 bases separating them. Germline CDR1 and CDR2: MNHEY and SMNVEV (reference sequence). There are 13 residues in the CDR3. CDR3 DNA: TGTGCCAGCAGTTTCGGCAGGGAATACGAGCAGTACTTC. Translation: CASSFGREYEQYF.

This clone has only one observation. The J gene is TRBJ1-1, the V gene TRBV18; D is unclear. Per germline, CDR1 KGHSH and CDR2 LQKENI. Trimming removed 3 bases at V and 1 base at J, with 15 bases between. The CDR3 has 16 residues. CDR3 bases: TGTGCCAGCTCACCCAACCATGGGGAGGGGAACACTGAAGCTTTCTTT. This sequence encodes CASSPNHGEGNTEAFF. Combining the CDR3 with reference TRBV18 and TRBJ1-1 gives the whole variable domain NAGVMQNPRHLVRRRGQEARLRCSPMKGHSHVYWYRQLPEEGLKFMVYLQKENIIDESGMPKERFSAEFPKEGPSILRIQQVVRGDSAAYFCASSPNHGEGNTEAFFGQGTRLTVV.

The chain couples TRBV28 to TRBJ1-5, with 7 positions matching TRBD1. V was pared by 3 bases and J by 1 base, with 3 bases of the junction left unmatched. The CDR3 runs to 15 residues. The germline gives CDR1 MDHEN, CDR2 SYDVKM. In DNA, the CDR3 is TGTGCCAGCAGTTTGCTACAGGGGAGCAATCAGCCCCAGCATTTT. Its protein is CASSLLQGSNQPQHF.

The CDR3: CASSVGPGGEAFF. The CDR3 region has the DNA TGTGCCAGCAGCGTAGGCCCAGGGGGCGAAGCTTTCTTT. The gene calls are TRBV9 and TRBJ1-1; 8 nucleotides align to TRBD1. Germline V CDR1 and CDR2: SGDLS, YYNGEE. V gave up 0 bases and J gave up 8 bases; unmatched junction bases: 3. This CDR3 comprises 13 residues.

The gene calls are TRBV27 and TRBJ2-5; D may be TRBD2 (6 bases). With 4 bases removed from V and 5 bases from J, the gap between germline ends came to 11 bases. Germline CDR1 and CDR2: MNHEY and SMNVEV (reference sequence). CDR3 length: 13 amino acids. The DNA of the CDR3 is TGTGCCAGCAGTTGGGCTAGCGCTGAGACCCAGTACTTC. It is translated as CASSWASAETQYF.

The chain employs TRBV28 and TRBJ2-7; D uncertain. Germline V gene sequence: CDR1 MDHEN, CDR2 SYDVKM. The V gene lost 5 bases and the J gene lost 6 bases, with 23 bases spanning the gap. This CDR3 spans 16 amino acids. The chain's CDR3 is CASSALAANTYLEQYF. DNA of the CDR3: TGTGCCAGCAGTGCCCTCGCAGCGAACACTTACCTCGAGCAGTACTTC.

The chain uses TRBV7-2 and TRBJ2-5; 9 bases map to TRBD2. The V and J ends lost 5 bases and 5 bases, in that order; junction bases with no gene match: 12. The CDR3 runs to 16 residues. Germline lookup yields CDR1 SGHTA and CDR2 FQGNSA. The CDR3 DNA is TGTGCCAGCAGCCTCAAGCGGGGGGCTGGTCTCGAGACCCAGTACTTC. It codes for CASSLKRGAGLETQYF. The whole variable domain, remainder taken from reference TRBV7-2 and TRBJ2-5, is GAGVSQSPSNKVTEKGKDVELRCDPISGHTALYWYRQSLGQGLEFLIYFQGNSAPDKSGLPSDRFSAERTGGSVSTLTIQRTQQEDSAVYLCASSLKRGAGLETQYFGPGTRLLVL.

V and J are TRBV5-6 and TRBJ1-2; 9 bases align to TRBD1. Germline CDR1 SGHDT, CDR2 YYEEEE. This CDR3 has 14 amino acids. The J segment lost 5 bases and the V segment lost 4 bases, leaving 6 bases of the junction unmatched. CDR3 protein: CASSPRGTGYGYTF. DNA of the CDR3: TGTGCCAGCAGCCCGAGGGGGACAGGGTATGGCTACACCTTC.

This clone was observed a handful of times. The chain recombines TRBV5-4 with TRBJ2-3, with TRBD2 as a possible D gene (7 bases). V lost 5 bases and J 2 bases, leaving 15 bases between the germline ends. Germline CDR1 reads SGHNT; CDR2 reads YYREEE (reference sequence). The CDR3 sequence is 15 residues long. The CDR3 is CASRSGGPDTDTQYF. CDR3 in DNA: TGTGCCAGCAGGTCGGGGGGCCCAGACACAGATACGCAGTATTTT.

The chain uses TRBV18 and TRBJ1-2; D possibly corresponds to TRBD1 (6 bases). Between the trimmed V and J ends, which lost 0 bases and 6 bases, there was a span of 11 bases. The CDR3 spans 14 residues. Germline V gene data show CDR1 as KGHSH and CDR2 as LQKENI. CDR3 in DNA: TGTGCCAGCTCACCACCCTTACACAGGGATGGCTACACCTTC. It specifies CASSPPLHRDGYTF.

The chain employs TRBV2 and TRBJ2-7; 11 nucleotides match TRBD2. This CDR3 has 13 amino acids. V shed 8 bases and J 0 bases; nucleotides not matched to a gene: 0. Germline V CDR1 and CDR2: SNHLY, FYNNEI. CDR3 residues: CASGTSGSYEQYF. The CDR3 DNA reads TGTGCCAGCGGGACTAGCGGCTCCTACGAGCAGTACTTC.

The rearrangement joins TRBV2 to TRBJ2-5, with D possibly matching TRBD1 (5 bases). The CDR3 runs 14 residues. Trimming took off 4 bases at V and 5 bases at J, with 14 bases between the two ends. Per germline, CDR1 SNHLY and CDR2 FYNNEI. The CDR3 spells CASSGTARQETQYF. CDR3 bases: TGTGCCAGCAGTGGTACGGCCCGACAGGAGACCCAGTACTTC. The full variable domain, with the rest looked up from reference TRBV2 and TRBJ2-5, is EPEVTQTPSHQVTQMGQEVILRCVPISNHLYFYWYRQILGQKVEFLVSFYNNEISEKSEIFDDQFSVERPDGSNFTLKIRSTKLEDSAMYFCASSGTARQETQYFGPGTRLLVL.

The chain combines TRBV28 with TRBJ1-6, with D possibly being TRBD1 (5 bases). CDR3 length: 17 residues. V lost 6 bases and J 3 bases, leaving 18 bases between the germline ends. The V gene's germline CDR1 is MDHEN and CDR2 SYDVKM. DNA of the CDR3: TGTGCCAGCAGGACGAGGGAGGGGAGAATCTATAATTCACCCCTCCACTTT. This sequence encodes CASRTREGRIYNSPLHF.

The chain carries TRBV7-2 and TRBJ2-5; 7 bases align to TRBD2. Germline V gene lookup returns CDR1 SGHTA and CDR2 FQGNSA. Unmatched junction bases numbered 15, after V lost 4 bases and J lost 7 bases. This CDR3 is 16 amino acids long. The DNA for the CDR3 is TGTGCCAGCAGCTCCGGCGGACTAGGGGTGGATTCGACCCAGTACTTC. Protein product: CASSSGGLGVDSTQYF.

CDR3 amino acids: CASSEDRYYEQYF. The CDR3 DNA reads as TGTGCCAGCAGTGAAGACAGATACTACGAGCAGTACTTC. The chain recombines TRBV2 with TRBJ2-7; D is unresolved. The CDR3 has 13 residues. The V gene's germline CDR1 is SNHLY and CDR2 FYNNEI. The V gene lost 1 base and the J gene lost 3 bases, with 7 bases spanning the gap.

V usage is TRBV10-3 and J usage is TRBJ2-7, with TRBD1 identical over 9 bases. The CDR3 has 15 amino acids. V shed 10 bases, J shed 6 bases, and the junction held 16 bases outside the gene matches. The germline gives CDR1 ENHRY, CDR2 SYGVKD. CDR3 nucleotide sequence: TGTGCCACACTCTTACAGGGGGCGCCTCCGGCCGAGCAGTACTTC. This translates into CATLLQGAPPAEQYF.

The V and J genes are TRBV11-3 and TRBJ1-2; possibly TRBD1 for D (6 bases). Germline values: CDR1 SGHNT, CDR2 YENEEA. This CDR3 contains 13 residues. Trimming cost V 5 bases and J 3 bases, with 10 bases left between them. CDR3 nucleotide sequence: TGTGCCAGCAGCCCGGGACATTACTATGGCTACACCTTC. Protein: CASSPGHYYGYTF.